The clone carrying this T cell receptor beta chain was seen once. This sample was included in a study of blood T cell repertoires in COVID-19. The V end was cut by 2 bases, the J end by 5 bases, with 6 bases between. This CDR3 contains 12 residues. Looked up from germline, CDR1 is SGHDN and CDR2 is FVKESK. As handled by the study authors: Reference gene primer amplification yielded estimated nucleated cell counts. The repertoire was sequenced with immunoSEQ multiplex PCR; TCRdb's copy has only in-frame clones and lacks some. That table furnishes V, J and clone size, whereas the DNA furnished D and trimming. Altogether roughly 500,000 clones are present, 80% to 90% being singletons, with the ten largest covering 0.9%.

The chain links TRBV14 to TRBJ1-2, with D unresolved. The clonotype was recovered from a man between 18 and 29 years old with COVID-19, enrolled during active disease. Sequenced sample: peripheral blood. The CDR3 sequence: CASSQSPYGYTF. As DNA, the CDR3 is TGTGCCAGCAGCCAATCCCCTTATGGCTACACCTTC.